This TCR beta chain was recovered during a study of T cell changes during pregnancy in multiple sclerosis. CDR1 is WNHNN and CDR2 is SYGVQD in the germline V gene (reference sequence). Trimming removed 6 bases from V and 5 bases from J; junction bases left unmatched: 8. CDR3 length: 14 amino acids. The table came from immunoSEQ multiplex PCR; TCRdb's copy has only in-frame clones and leaves some out. The table shows roughly 24,000 clones, with under 90% occurring only once. This receptor was identified in a female donor with multiple sclerosis, enrolled in a pregnancy study. The rearrangement uses TRBV10-1 and TRBJ2-5; TRBD2 matches at 8 bases. The material was CD8+ T cells from peripheral blood mononuclear cells, obtained before pregnancy. The CDR3 region is CASSTSGRRETQYF. The CDR3 nucleotides read TGCGCCAGCAGCACTAGCGGTAGACGGGAGACCCAGTACTTC.